This TCR beta chain was sequenced in a study of radiotherapy plus CTLA-4 blockade in lung cancer. Assay used: immunoSEQ multiplex PCR; TCRdb lists only in-frame clones, some missing. Here the sample spans over 85,000 clones, roughly 85% being singletons. The CDR3 contains 15 residues. CDR1 and CDR2 from the germline V gene are MNHEY and SVGAGI. The J segment lost 5 bases and the V segment lost 0 bases, leaving 6 bases of the junction unmatched. This chain joins TRBV6-5 and TRBJ1-1, with 7 positions matching TRBD1. This specimen was peripheral blood, taken from a patient treated with radiotherapy plus ipilimumab. The TCR comes from a human donor with non-small cell lung cancer that progressed on radiotherapy plus ipilimumab. The chain's CDR3 is CASSYSGRGVTEAFF. The CDR3 DNA sequence: TGTGCCAGCAGTTACTCAGGCAGGGGGGTGACTGAAGCTTTCTTT.